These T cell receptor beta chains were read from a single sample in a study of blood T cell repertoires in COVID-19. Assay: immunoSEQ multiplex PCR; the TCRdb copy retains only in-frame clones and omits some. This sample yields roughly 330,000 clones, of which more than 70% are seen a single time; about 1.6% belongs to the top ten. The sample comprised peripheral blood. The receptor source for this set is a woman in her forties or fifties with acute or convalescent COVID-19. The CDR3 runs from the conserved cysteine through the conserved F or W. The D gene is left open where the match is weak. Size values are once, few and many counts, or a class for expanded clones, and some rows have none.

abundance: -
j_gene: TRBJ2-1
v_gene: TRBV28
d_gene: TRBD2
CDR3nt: TGTGCCAGCCACGAAAACCGGGAGGGGGGGAATGAGCAGTTCTTC
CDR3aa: CASHENREGGNEQFF

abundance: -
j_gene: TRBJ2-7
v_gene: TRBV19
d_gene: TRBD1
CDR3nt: TGTGCCAGTAGTCCCAGGGGGAATAGCTACGAGCAGTACTTC
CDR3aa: CASSPRGNSYEQYF

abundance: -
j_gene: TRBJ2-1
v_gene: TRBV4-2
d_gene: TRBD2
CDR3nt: TGTGCCAGCAGCCAAGATCAGGCTAGCGGGACCTACAATGAGCAGTTCTTC
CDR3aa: CASSQDQASGTYNEQFF

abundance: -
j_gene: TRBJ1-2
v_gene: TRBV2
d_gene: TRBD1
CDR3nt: TGTGCCAACTCAATGACAGGGGGCGGCTATGGCTACACCTTC
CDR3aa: CANSMTGGGYGYTF

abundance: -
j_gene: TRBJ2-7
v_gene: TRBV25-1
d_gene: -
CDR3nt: TGTGCCAGCAGTCCGGAGACTATCTACGAGCAGTACTTC
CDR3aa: CASSPETIYEQYF

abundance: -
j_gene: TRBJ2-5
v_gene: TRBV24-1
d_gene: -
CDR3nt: TGTGCCACCAGTGTGGGGCTAGCGCAAGAGACCCAGTACTTC
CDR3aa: CATSVGLAQETQYF

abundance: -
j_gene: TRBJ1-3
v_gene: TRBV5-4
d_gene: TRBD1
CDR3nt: TGTGCCAGCAGCACGAGACAGGGACGAAACACCATATATTTT
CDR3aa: CASSTRQGRNTIYF

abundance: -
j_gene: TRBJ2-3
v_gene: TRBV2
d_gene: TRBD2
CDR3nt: TGTGCCAGCAGTATAGGCCGGGAGGGGACAGATACGCAGTATTTT
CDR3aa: CASSIGREGTDTQYF

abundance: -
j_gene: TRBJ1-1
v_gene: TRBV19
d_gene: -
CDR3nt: TGTGCCAGTAGTATAAGCACCCCCACTGAAGCTTTCTTT
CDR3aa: CASSISTPTEAFF

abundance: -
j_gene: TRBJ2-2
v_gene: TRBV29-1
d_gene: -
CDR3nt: TGCAGCGTGGCAGGCACCGGGGAGCTGTTTTTT
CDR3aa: CSVAGTGELFF

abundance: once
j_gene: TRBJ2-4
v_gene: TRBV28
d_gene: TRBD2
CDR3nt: TGTGCCAGCAGTTCTTTAGCGGGAGACAAAAACATTCAGTACTTC
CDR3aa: CASSSLAGDKNIQYF

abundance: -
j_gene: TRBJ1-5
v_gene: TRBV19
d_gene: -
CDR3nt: TGTGCCAGTTGGACTGCAGGGACTTGGGGCAATCAGCCCCAGCATTTT
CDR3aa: CASWTAGTWGNQPQHF

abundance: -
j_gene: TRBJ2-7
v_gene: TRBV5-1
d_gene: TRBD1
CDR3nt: TGCGCCAGCAGCTTGTTCCCCTTCGGGACAGGGGGCTACGAGCAGTACTTC
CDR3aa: CASSLFPFGTGGYEQYF

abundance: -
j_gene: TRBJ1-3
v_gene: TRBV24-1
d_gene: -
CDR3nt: TGTGCCACCAGTGCAGGGTTCCCTCAGAACACCATATATTTT
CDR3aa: CATSAGFPQNTIYF

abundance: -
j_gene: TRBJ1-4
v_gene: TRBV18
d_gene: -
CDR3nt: TGTGCCAGCTCACCACTGGGCCATAGGGAAAAACTGTTTTTT
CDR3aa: CASSPLGHREKLFF

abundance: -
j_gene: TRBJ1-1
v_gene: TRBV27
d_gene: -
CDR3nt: TGTGCCAGCAGTTTATATCCCCTCCCGCGAACTGAAGCTTTCTTT
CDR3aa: CASSLYPLPRTEAFF

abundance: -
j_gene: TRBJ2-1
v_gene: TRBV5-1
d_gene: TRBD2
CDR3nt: TGCGCCAGCAGCTTGGGACTAGCGGGAGTACATGAGCAGTTCTTC
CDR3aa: CASSLGLAGVHEQFF

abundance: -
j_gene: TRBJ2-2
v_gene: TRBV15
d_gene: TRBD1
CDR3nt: TGTGCCACCAGCAGAGGGGGGACAGGGGGTGCCACCGGGGAGCTGTTTTTT
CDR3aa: CATSRGGTGGATGELFF

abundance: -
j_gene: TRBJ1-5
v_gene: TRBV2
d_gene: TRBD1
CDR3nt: TGTGCCAGCAGCGAGCGGGGACAGGGCGCTCGTCCCCAGCATTTT
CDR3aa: CASSERGQGARPQHF

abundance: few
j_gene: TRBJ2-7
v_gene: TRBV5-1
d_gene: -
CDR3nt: TGCGCCAGCAGCTTGGATTCCGCCTACGAGCAGTACTTC
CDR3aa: CASSLDSAYEQYF

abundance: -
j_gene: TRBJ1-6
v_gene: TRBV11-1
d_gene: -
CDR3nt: TGTGCCAGCAGCTTCGCCCGGGATTTCTATAATTCACCCCTCCACTTT
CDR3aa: CASSFARDFYNSPLHF

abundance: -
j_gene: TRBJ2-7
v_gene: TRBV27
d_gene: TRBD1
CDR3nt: TGTGCCAGCAGTTCTCCTGGACAGGCCTACGAGCAGTACTTC
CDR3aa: CASSSPGQAYEQYF

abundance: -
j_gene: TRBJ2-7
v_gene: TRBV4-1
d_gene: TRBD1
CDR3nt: TGCGCCAGCAGCCAAAAGATGACAGGGGACTCCTACGAGCAGTACTTC
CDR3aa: CASSQKMTGDSYEQYF

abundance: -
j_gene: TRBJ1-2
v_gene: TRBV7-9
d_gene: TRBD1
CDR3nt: TGTGCCAGCAGCCCGGGACAGGAGTATGGCTACACCTTC
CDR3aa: CASSPGQEYGYTF

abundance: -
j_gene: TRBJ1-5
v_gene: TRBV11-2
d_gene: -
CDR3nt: TGTGCCAGCAGCTTGAGGACAGACCCGTTTAGTTATAGCAATCAGCCCCAGCATTTT
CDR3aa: CASSLRTDPFSYSNQPQHF

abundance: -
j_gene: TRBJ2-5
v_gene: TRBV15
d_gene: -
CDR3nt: TGTGCCACCAGCAGGGCGGGGGCGAGAGAGACCCAGTACTTC
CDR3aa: CATSRAGARETQYF

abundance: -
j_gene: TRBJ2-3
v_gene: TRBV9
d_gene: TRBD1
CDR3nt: TGTGCCAGCAGCGTAGTCGACAGGGTCTCAGATACGCAGTATTTT
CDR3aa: CASSVVDRVSDTQYF

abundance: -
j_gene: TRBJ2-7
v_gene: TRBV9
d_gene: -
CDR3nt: TGTGCCAGTAACAGAGCGGATAACTCCTACGAGCAGTACTTC
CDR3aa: CASNRADNSYEQYF

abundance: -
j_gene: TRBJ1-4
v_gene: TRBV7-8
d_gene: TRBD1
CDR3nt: TGTGCCAGCAGCTTAGCCAGGGGGCGCGGTCATGAAAAACTGTTTTTT
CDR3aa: CASSLARGRGHEKLFF